This record concerns one T cell receptor beta chain sequence. The antigen is unknown. Memory CD4+ cells were the fraction left after CD45RA+ naive selection. This sample was taken from a study of shared clonotypes between healthy human individuals. In the authors' methods: As immunoSEQ supplied junction-only sequences (without quality scores), filtering differed. Libraries were prepared by immunoSEQ multiplex PCR; TCRdb keeps only in-frame clonotypes and omits some of them. The D gene and trimming were derived from the DNA, and the V and J assignments and clone size from that table. Among about 710,000 clones listed, 72% were seen once. Germline V gene data show CDR1 as SGHTA and CDR2 as FQGTGA. This CDR3 has 18 amino acids. After removal of 2 bases from V and 6 bases from J, the junction contained 9 bases not matched to a gene. Study outcomes and limitations: The study generally estimated greater richness for naive than memory subsets.

The sample was memory CD4+ T cells sorted from blood. Subset: CD45RA-negative fraction. This sequence joins TRBV7-3 and TRBJ2-2; 13 positions agree with TRBD2. This receptor was obtained from a woman aged 25 to 39 in good health. This chain's CDR3 is CASSLALTSGRVPGELFF. DNA of the CDR3: TGTGCCAGCAGCTTAGCCCTCACTAGCGGGAGGGTCCCCGGGGAGCTGTTTTTT. Looking up the rest from reference TRBV7-3 and TRBJ2-2 gives the full variable domain: GAGVSQTPSNKVTEKGKYVELRCDPISGHTALYWYRQSLGQGPEFLIYFQGTGAADDSGLPNDRFFAVRPEGSVSTLKIQRTERGDSAVYLCASSLALTSGRVPGELFFGEGSRLTVL.